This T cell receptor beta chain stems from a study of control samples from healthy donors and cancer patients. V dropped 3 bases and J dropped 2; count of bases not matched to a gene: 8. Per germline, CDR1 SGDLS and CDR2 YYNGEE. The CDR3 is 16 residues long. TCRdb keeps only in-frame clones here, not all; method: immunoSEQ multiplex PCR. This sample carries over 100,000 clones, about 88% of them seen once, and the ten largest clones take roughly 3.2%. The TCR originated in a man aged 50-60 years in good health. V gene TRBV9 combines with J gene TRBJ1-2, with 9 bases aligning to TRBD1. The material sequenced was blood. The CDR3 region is CASSDSHRGPNYGYTF. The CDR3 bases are TGTGCCAGCAGCGACTCCCACAGGGGGCCGAACTATGGCTACACCTTC.